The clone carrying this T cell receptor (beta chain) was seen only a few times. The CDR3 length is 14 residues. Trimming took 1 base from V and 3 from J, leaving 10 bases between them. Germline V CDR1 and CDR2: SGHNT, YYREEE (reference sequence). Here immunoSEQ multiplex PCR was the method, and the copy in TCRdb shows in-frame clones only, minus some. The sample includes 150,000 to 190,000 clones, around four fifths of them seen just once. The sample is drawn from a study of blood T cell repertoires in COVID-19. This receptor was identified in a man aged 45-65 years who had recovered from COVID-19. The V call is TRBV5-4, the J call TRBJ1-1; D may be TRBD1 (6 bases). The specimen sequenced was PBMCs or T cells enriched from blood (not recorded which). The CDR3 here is CASSLQGSYTEAFF. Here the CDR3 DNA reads TGTGCCAGCAGCTTGCAGGGGTCGTACACTGAAGCTTTCTTT.